This is a list of T cell receptor beta chains from one sample in a study of cytomegalovirus exposure and HLA in healthy donors. TCRdb's table, derived via immunoSEQ multiplex PCR, lists solely in-frame clones and lacks some. The sample totals around 140,000 clones; its top ten clones hold approximately 1%. The sequenced material came from PBMCs. The receptors stem from a male donor in good health and CMV-seronegative. The CDR3 runs from the conserved cysteine through the conserved F or W. Each record gives: J gene, V gene, D gene, CDR3 protein, CDR3 DNA. The D gene is left open where the match is weak.

TRBJ2-5,TRBV27,.,CASSTTDSQETQYF,TGTGCCAGCAGTACGACGGACAGTCAAGAGACCCAGTACTTC
TRBJ2-7,TRBV18,TRBD1,CASSPGTGGIYEQYF,TGTGCCAGCTCACCCGGGACAGGGGGCATCTACGAGCAGTACTTC
TRBJ2-1,TRBV30,TRBD1,CAFYRGSYNEQFF,TGTGCCTTTTACAGGGGAAGCTACAATGAGCAGTTCTTC
TRBJ1-6,TRBV28,TRBD1,CASRPTGDSRSPLHF,TGTGCCAGCAGACCTACAGGGGACTCAAGATCACCCCTCCACTTT
TRBJ1-1,TRBV19,.,CASTVARGLSEAFF,TGTGCCAGTACGGTTGCTCGGGGTCTATCTGAAGCTTTCTTT
TRBJ2-7,TRBV2,TRBD2,CASSEGGSSYEQYF,TGTGCCAGCAGTGAGGGAGGGAGTTCCTACGAGCAGTACTTC
TRBJ2-5,TRBV14,TRBD1,CASSHNRGRAETQYF,TGTGCCAGCAGCCACAACAGGGGGCGGGCAGAGACCCAGTACTTC
TRBJ2-7,TRBV19,TRBD1,CASAPGTGVYEQYF,TGTGCCAGCGCCCCCGGGACAGGGGTGTACGAGCAGTACTTC
TRBJ2-6,TRBV7-9,.,CASYEDSGANVLTF,TGTGCCAGCTATGAGGACTCTGGGGCCAACGTCCTGACTTTC
TRBJ1-1,TRBV11-2,TRBD1,CASSHNKLGGGTEAFF,TGTGCCAGCAGCCATAATAAGTTAGGGGGCGGCACTGAAGCTTTCTTT
TRBJ2-7,TRBV6-6,TRBD1,CAVWTGQNEQYF,TGTGCCGTGTGGACAGGGCAGAACGAGCAGTACTTC
TRBJ2-5,TRBV9,TRBD1,CASSPRQGARETQYF,TGTGCCAGCAGCCCCCGACAGGGGGCCCGGGAGACCCAGTACTTC
TRBJ1-5,TRBV29-1,TRBD1,CSVGTGGNQPQHF,TGCAGCGTTGGGACAGGCGGCAATCAGCCCCAGCATTTT
TRBJ2-7,TRBV6-6,TRBD2,CASSYRLAGTYEQYF,TGTGCCAGCAGTTACCGGCTAGCGGGGACCTACGAGCAGTACTTC
TRBJ1-1,TRBV19,TRBD1,CASSKDRGMAEAFF,TGTGCCAGTAGTAAAGACAGGGGGATGGCTGAAGCTTTCTTT
TRBJ2-7,TRBV7-2,TRBD2,CASRLGTIHEQYF,TGTGCCAGCAGACTAGGGACTATCCACGAGCAGTACTTC
TRBJ2-7,TRBV10-2,TRBD2,CASSAWSGRAMVDEQYF,TGCGCCAGCAGTGCTTGGAGCGGGAGGGCCATGGTCGACGAGCAGTACTTC
TRBJ2-7,TRBV5-6,.,CASSLPVSGAYEQYF,TGTGCCAGCAGCTTGCCGGTTTCAGGGGCCTACGAGCAGTACTTC
TRBJ2-3,TRBV7-6,TRBD2,CASSPGTSGITDTQYF,TGTGCCAGCAGCCCAGGGACTAGCGGGATCACAGATACGCAGTATTTT
TRBJ2-7,TRBV29-1,.,CSVSQGLLYEQYF,TGCAGCGTCAGCCAGGGGCTCCTTTACGAGCAGTACTTC
TRBJ1-1,TRBV25-1,.,CASSDVSSLLNTEAFF,TGTGCCAGCAGTGATGTTTCGTCACTTTTGAACACTGAAGCTTTCTTT
TRBJ2-1,TRBV19,.,CASMGGNEQFF,TGTGCCAGTATGGGGGGCAATGAGCAGTTCTTC
TRBJ2-5,TRBV6-5,.,CASLLQPGETQYF,TGTGCCAGCCTACTCCAGCCGGGGGAGACCCAGTACTTC
TRBJ2-3,TRBV10-1,TRBD1,CASSESRGQGEDTQYF,TGCGCCAGCAGTGAGTCTAGGGGACAGGGGGAGGATACGCAGTATTTT
TRBJ1-2,TRBV19,.,CASSIRGWNYGYTF,TGTGCCAGTAGTATCCGGGGATGGAACTATGGCTACACCTTC
TRBJ1-5,TRBV9,.,CASSPAWAVEGQPQHF,TGTGCCAGCAGCCCCGCCTGGGCCGTGGAAGGTCAGCCCCAGCATTTT
TRBJ1-2,TRBV19,.,CANNQQAGGYTF,TGTGCCAATAATCAGCAAGCAGGAGGCTACACCTTC
TRBJ2-5,TRBV4-2,.,CASSRSIGQGKGETQYF,TGTGCCAGCAGCCGATCAATAGGGCAGGGGAAGGGAGAGACCCAGTACTTC
TRBJ2-2,TRBV7-9,.,CASSWTNQAGELFF,TGTGCCAGCAGCTGGACAAACCAGGCCGGGGAGCTGTTTTTT
TRBJ2-7,TRBV5-4,TRBD1,CASSSQDRANPEQYF,TGTGCCAGCAGCTCTCAGGACAGGGCGAACCCCGAGCAGTACTTC
TRBJ1-4,TRBV14,TRBD1,CASSYRGPGEKLFF,TGTGCCAGCAGTTACAGGGGCCCAGGGGAAAAACTGTTTTTT
TRBJ1-2,TRBV14,.,CASSQVGAVWDGYTF,TGTGCCAGCAGCCAGGTTGGAGCCGTTTGGGATGGCTACACCTTC
TRBJ2-1,TRBV30,.,CAWTRAGNEQFF,TGTGCCTGGACTAGGGCGGGCAATGAGCAGTTCTTC
TRBJ2-7,TRBV2,TRBD2,CASSLLPSGYEQYF,TGTGCCAGCAGTCTTCTACCTAGCGGCTACGAGCAGTACTTC
TRBJ2-1,TRBV9,.,CASSVASEQFF,TGTGCCAGCAGCGTAGCATCCGAGCAGTTCTTC
TRBJ1-5,TRBV6-5,.,CASSDGGNQPQHF,TGTGCCAGCTCGGATGGCGGGAATCAGCCCCAGCATTTT
TRBJ1-1,TRBV5-1,TRBD1,CASSSGQGTEAFF,TGCGCCAGCAGCTCCGGACAGGGTACTGAAGCTTTCTTT
TRBJ1-1,TRBV5-1,.,CASSPSGIVRTEAFF,TGCGCCAGCAGCCCCTCAGGGATAGTTCGAACTGAAGCTTTCTTT
TRBJ1-5,TRBV19,.,CASSLEGGYLDQPQHF,TGTGCCAGTAGCTTGGAGGGGGGGTATTTGGATCAGCCCCAGCATTTT
TRBJ1-2,TRBV29-1,TRBD1,CSVGDRGGYGYTF,TGCAGCGTTGGGGACAGGGGCGGCTATGGCTACACCTTC
TRBJ1-1,TRBV5-8,.,CASSFPGVTEAFF,TGTGCCAGCAGCTTCCCAGGGGTTACTGAAGCTTTCTTT
TRBJ2-7,TRBV7-7,.,CASSTGLSAEQYF,TGTGCCAGCTCAACGGGCCTTAGCGCGGAGCAGTACTTC
TRBJ2-7,TRBV5-6,TRBD1,CASSSEGQGFYEQYF,TGTGCCAGCAGTTCTGAGGGACAGGGGTTCTACGAGCAGTACTTC
TRBJ1-1,TRBV29-1,TRBD1,CSGSDRGNTEAFF,TGCAGCGGATCGGACAGGGGGAACACTGAAGCTTTCTTT
TRBJ2-1,TRBV6-5,TRBD2,CASGGLAGSNNEQFF,TGTGCCAGCGGGGGACTAGCGGGGTCTAACAATGAGCAGTTCTTC
TRBJ1-1,TRBV28,.,CASRRSGIWDTEAFF,TGTGCCAGCAGACGTTCAGGGATTTGGGACACTGAAGCTTTCTTT
TRBJ2-1,TRBV7-6,TRBD1,CASSASQGAHRNEQFF,TGTGCCAGCAGCGCGTCTCAGGGGGCGCATCGCAATGAGCAGTTCTTC
TRBJ2-1,TRBV7-3,TRBD2,CASSSGLAGEQFF,TGTGCCAGCAGCTCGGGACTAGCGGGGGAGCAGTTCTTC
TRBJ1-5,TRBV7-2,.,CASSLLGGSLNSNQPQHF,TGTGCCAGCAGCTTACTAGGGGGATCCCTGAATAGCAATCAGCCCCAGCATTTT
TRBJ2-3,TRBV4-2,TRBD2,CASSQTETSGTDTQYF,TGTGCCAGCAGCCAAACCGAGACTAGCGGCACAGATACGCAGTATTTT
TRBJ2-7,TRBV7-2,TRBD1,CASSSGGQGKDEQYF,TGTGCCAGCAGCTCCGGAGGACAGGGGAAGGACGAGCAGTACTTC
TRBJ1-5,TRBV4-3,.,CASSHITGNGQPQHF,TGCGCCAGCAGCCACATAACAGGGAACGGACAGCCCCAGCATTTT
TRBJ2-3,TRBV5-1,.,CASRVGGPADTQYF,TGCGCCAGCAGGGTCGGGGGGCCAGCGGATACGCAGTATTTT
TRBJ1-4,TRBV28,TRBD1,CASSRTVTGVLFF,TGTGCCAGCAGTCGCACCGTTACAGGGGTACTGTTTTTT
TRBJ2-3,TRBV4-3,TRBD2,CASSQDLRGGSTDTQYF,TGCGCCAGCAGCCAAGATCTGCGGGGGGGCAGCACAGATACGCAGTATTTT
TRBJ1-1,TRBV5-1,.,CASSLVPAGKNTEAFF,TGCGCCAGCAGCTTGGTTCCCGCAGGGAAGAACACTGAAGCTTTCTTT
TRBJ2-5,TRBV18,.,CASSGSRGQETQYF,TGTGCCAGCTCTGGTAGTAGGGGCCAAGAGACCCAGTACTTC
TRBJ1-2,TRBV27,TRBD1,CASGRTGGWGYTF,TGTGCCAGCGGAAGGACAGGGGGCTGGGGCTACACCTTC
TRBJ1-1,TRBV5-4,TRBD1,CASSSGQGLVIGAFF,TGTGCCAGCAGCTCGGGACAGGGATTGGTAATTGGGGCTTTCTTT
TRBJ1-5,TRBV7-2,.,CASSLAGGGRQPQHF,TGTGCCAGCAGCTTAGCCGGGGGGGGGAGACAGCCCCAGCATTTT